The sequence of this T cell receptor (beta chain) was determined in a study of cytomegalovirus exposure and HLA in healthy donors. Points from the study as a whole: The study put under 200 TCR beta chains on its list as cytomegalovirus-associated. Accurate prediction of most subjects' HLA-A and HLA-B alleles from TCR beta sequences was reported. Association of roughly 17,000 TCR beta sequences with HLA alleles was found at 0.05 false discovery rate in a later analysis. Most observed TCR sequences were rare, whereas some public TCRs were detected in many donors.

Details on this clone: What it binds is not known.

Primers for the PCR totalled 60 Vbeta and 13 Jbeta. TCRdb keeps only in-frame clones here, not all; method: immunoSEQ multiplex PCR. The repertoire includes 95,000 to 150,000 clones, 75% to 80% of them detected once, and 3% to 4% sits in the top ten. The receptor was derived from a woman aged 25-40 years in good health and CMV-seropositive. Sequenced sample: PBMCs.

The CDR3: CSASWSTEAFF. The CDR3, as DNA: TGCAGTGCTAGTTGGAGCACTGAAGCTTTCTTT. This sequence joins TRBV20-1 and TRBJ1-1; D remains ambiguous. The ends were cut back, 3 bases at V and 4 bases at J, with 6 bases in the middle. The CDR3 is 11 residues long. The germline V gene encodes CDR1 DFQATT and CDR2 SNEGSKA (reference sequence).